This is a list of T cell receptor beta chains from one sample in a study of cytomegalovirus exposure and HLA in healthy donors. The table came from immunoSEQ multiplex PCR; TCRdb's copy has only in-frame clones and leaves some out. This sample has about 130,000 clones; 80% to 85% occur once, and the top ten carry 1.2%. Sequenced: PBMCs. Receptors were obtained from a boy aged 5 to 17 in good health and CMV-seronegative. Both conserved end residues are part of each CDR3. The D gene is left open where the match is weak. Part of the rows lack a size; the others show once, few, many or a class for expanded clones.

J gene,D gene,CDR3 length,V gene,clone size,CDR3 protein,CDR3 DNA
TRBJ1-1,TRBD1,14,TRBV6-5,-,CASRWTGADTEAFF,TGTGCCAGCAGGTGGACAGGGGCGGACACTGAAGCTTTCTTT
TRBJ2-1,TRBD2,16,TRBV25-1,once,CASSFPTSGSNDEQFF,TGTGCCAGCAGTTTCCCGACTAGCGGGAGTAACGATGAGCAGTTCTTC
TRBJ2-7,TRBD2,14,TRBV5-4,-,CASSRPGLAYEQYF,TGTGCCAGCAGCCGCCCGGGACTAGCGTACGAGCAGTACTTC
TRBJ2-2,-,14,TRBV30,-,CAWSVREVAGELFF,TGTGCCTGGAGTGTACGAGAGGTGGCCGGGGAGCTGTTTTTT
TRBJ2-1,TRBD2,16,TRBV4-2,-,CASSQDGAGGYNEQFF,TGTGCCAGCAGCCAAGACGGCGCGGGAGGGTACAATGAGCAGTTCTTC
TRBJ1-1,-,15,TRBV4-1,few,CASSQDSGVNTEAFF,TGCGCCAGCAGCCAAGATTCAGGGGTGAACACTGAAGCTTTCTTT
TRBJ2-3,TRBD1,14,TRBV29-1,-,CSVTGTGAPDTQYF,TGCAGCGTAACCGGGACAGGGGCTCCAGATACGCAGTATTTT
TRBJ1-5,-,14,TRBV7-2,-,CATNDGGSNQPQHF,TGTGCCACTAACGACGGGGGATCCAATCAGCCCCAGCATTTT
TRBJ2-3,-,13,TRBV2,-,CASRDLASDTQYF,TGTGCCAGCAGGGACTTAGCATCAGATACGCAGTATTTT
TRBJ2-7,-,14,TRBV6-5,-,CASSGRDNSYEQYF,TGTGCCAGCAGTGGCCGGGACAACTCCTACGAGCAGTACTTC
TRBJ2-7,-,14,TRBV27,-,CASSFSDSRYEQYF,TGTGCCAGCAGTTTTTCCGACAGCCGGTACGAGCAGTACTTC
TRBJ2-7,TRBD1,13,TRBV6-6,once,CASSRDRGTEQYF,TGTGCCAGCAGTAGGGACAGGGGTACCGAGCAGTACTTC
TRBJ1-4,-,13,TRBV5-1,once,CASSLAPGEKLFF,TGCGCCAGCAGCTTGGCCCCGGGGGAAAAACTGTTTTTT
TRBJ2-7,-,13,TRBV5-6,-,CASSATRSSQQYF,TGTGCCAGCAGCGCGACGAGGAGCTCACAGCAGTACTTC